These 5 T cell receptor beta chains share one sample of origin, sequenced in a study of T cells in Graves' hyperthyroidism and ophthalmopathy. TCR beta CDR3 regions were amplified from RNA. Initially, a first-round RT-PCR of the TCR CDR3 employed the HTBI primer set. TCRdb reprocessed the multiplex PCR reads with MiXCR, giving one entry per CDR3 protein. The data contain about 660,000 distinct CDR3 sequences, about 45% of them singletons. Sequences were obtained from peripheral blood or thyroid tissue (not recorded which). These receptors were obtained from an adult man with Graves' disease, either hyperthyroidism or ophthalmopathy (not recorded which).

This clonotype was recorded at least ten times. The genes are TRBV25-1 and TRBJ2-1, with D perhaps matching TRBD2 (5 bases). Trimming cost V 3 bases and J 8 bases, with 17 bases left between them. The germline V gene has CDR1 MGHDK and CDR2 SYGVNS. The CDR3 runs to 15 residues. CDR3 region: CASSDLGNWAYEQFF. The DNA for the CDR3 is TGTGCCAGCAGTGATCTCGGGAATTGGGCGTATGAGCAGTTCTTC.

This clonotype was found many times. This chain connects TRBV6-5 to TRBJ1-6; possibly TRBD1 for D (5 bases). The germline gives CDR1 MNHEY, CDR2 SVGAGI. V was trimmed by 6 bases and J by 8 bases, leaving 11 bases between them. CDR3 length: 13 residues. The CDR3 region is CASRGVGDSPLHF. CDR3 DNA sequence: TGTGCCAGCAGGGGGGTTGGGGATTCACCCCTCCACTTT.

This clonotype was counted a few times. The chain joins TRBV9 to TRBJ1-2; 7 nucleotides align to TRBD1. CDR3 length equals 17 residues. V lost 3 bases and J lost 8; bases outside the gene matches: 19. Germline CDR1 and CDR2: SGDLS and YYNGEE. In nucleotides, the CDR3 is TGTGCCAGCAGCGCCTCATCATGGGGGGACAGTCCCATCGGCTACACCTTC. This gives the protein CASSASSWGDSPIGYTF.

This clonotype was recorded many times. DNA of the CDR3: TGCAGCGTCGGGACAGGGGGTTCACCCCTCCACTTT. Translation gives CSVGTGGSPLHF. V usage is TRBV29-1 and J usage is TRBJ1-6; 11 positions match TRBD1. Germline loops: CDR1 SQVTM, CDR2 ANQGSEA. Germline trimming cut 6 bases from V and 9 bases from J; bases unmatched to any gene: 1. The CDR3 has 12 amino acids.

This sequence joins TRBV20-1 and TRBJ1-2, with 7 positions matching TRBD1. Germline V gene data show CDR1 as DFQATT and CDR2 as SNEGSKA (reference sequence). J gave up 6 bases and V 6 bases, and 10 bases lay outside the gene matches. CDR3 length: 13 residues. The CDR3 nucleotides are TGCAGTGCAAGCCAGACAGGGATTCATGGCTACACCTTC. It specifies CSASQTGIHGYTF.